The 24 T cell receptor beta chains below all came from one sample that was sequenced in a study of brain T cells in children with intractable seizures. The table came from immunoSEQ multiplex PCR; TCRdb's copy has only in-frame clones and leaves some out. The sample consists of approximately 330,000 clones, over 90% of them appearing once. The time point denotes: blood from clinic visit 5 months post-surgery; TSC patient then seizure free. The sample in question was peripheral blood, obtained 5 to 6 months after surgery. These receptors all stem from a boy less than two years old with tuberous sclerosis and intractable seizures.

In DNA form, the CDR3 reads TGTGCCACCAGTGATTCTTCCCTGAGCGGACCGCACAATGAGCAGTTCTTC. This codes for CATSDSSLSGPHNEQFF. V usage is TRBV24-1 and J usage is TRBJ2-1, with D maybe TRBD2 (5 bases). This CDR3 comprises 17 residues. Germline CDR1 and CDR2: KGHDR and SFDVKD. V was clipped by 2 bases and J by 5 bases, with 18 bases between them.

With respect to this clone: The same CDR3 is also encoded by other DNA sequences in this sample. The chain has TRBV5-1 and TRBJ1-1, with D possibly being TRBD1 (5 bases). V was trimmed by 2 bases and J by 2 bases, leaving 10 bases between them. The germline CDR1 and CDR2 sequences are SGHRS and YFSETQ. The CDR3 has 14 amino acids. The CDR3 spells CASSLGTGNTEAFF. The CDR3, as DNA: TGCGCCAGCAGCTTAGGCACAGGTAACACTGAAGCTTTCTTT.

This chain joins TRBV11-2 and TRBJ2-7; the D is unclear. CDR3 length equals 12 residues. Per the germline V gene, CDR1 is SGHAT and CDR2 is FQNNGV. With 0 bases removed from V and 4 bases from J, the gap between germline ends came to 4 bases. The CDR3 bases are TGTGCCAGCAGCTTAGATCGTTACGAGCAGTACTTC. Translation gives CASSLDRYEQYF.

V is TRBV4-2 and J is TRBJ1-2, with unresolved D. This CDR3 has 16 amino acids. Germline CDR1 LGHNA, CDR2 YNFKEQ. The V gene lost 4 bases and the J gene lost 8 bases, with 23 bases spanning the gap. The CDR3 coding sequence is TGTGCCAGCAGCCGAGAGGCCCTTGGGTATTCTGGAGGCTACACCTTC. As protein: CASSREALGYSGGYTF.

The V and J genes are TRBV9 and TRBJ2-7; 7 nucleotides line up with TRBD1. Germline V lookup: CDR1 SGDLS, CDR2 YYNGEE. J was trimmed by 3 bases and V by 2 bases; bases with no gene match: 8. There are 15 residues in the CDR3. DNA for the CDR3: TGTGCCAGCAGCGTGACCGGGACAGTCGACTACGAGCAGTACTTC. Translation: CASSVTGTVDYEQYF.

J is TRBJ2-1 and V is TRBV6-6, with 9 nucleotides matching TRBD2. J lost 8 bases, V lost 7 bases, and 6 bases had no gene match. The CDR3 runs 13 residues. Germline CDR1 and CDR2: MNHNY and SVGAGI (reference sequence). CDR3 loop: CASNGGRGDEQFF. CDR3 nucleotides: TGTGCCAGCAATGGCGGGAGGGGCGATGAGCAGTTCTTC.

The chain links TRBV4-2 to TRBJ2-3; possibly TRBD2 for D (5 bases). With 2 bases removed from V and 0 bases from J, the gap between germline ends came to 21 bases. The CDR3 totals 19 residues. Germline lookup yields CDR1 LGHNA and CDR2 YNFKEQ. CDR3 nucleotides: TGTGCCAGCAGCCAATCTATAACACGACCGGGGAGTAGCACAGATACGCAGTATTTT. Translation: CASSQSITRPGSSTDTQYF.

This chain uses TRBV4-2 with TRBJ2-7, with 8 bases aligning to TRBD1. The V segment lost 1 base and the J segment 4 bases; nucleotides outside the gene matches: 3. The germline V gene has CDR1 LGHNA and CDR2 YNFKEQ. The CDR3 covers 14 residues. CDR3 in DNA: TGTGCCAGCAGCCAAGCCGGGACAGGTTACGAGCAGTACTTC. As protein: CASSQAGTGYEQYF.

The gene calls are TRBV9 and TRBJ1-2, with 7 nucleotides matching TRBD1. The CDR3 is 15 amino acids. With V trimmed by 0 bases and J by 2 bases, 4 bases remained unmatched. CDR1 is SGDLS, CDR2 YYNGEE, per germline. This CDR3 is CASSVGRGRNYGYTF. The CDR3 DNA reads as TGTGCCAGCAGCGTAGGAAGGGGGCGCAACTATGGCTACACCTTC.

The DNA for the CDR3 is TGTGCCAGTAGCCGGGGGAGCGGGGCTAGCACAGATACGCAGTATTTT. Translated: CASSRGSGASTDTQYF. V usage is TRBV19 and J usage is TRBJ2-3; 7 bases match TRBD2. V shed 6 bases, J shed 0 bases, and the junction held 9 bases outside the gene matches. CDR3 size: 16 residues. From germline, CDR1 is LNHDA and CDR2 SQIVND (reference sequence).

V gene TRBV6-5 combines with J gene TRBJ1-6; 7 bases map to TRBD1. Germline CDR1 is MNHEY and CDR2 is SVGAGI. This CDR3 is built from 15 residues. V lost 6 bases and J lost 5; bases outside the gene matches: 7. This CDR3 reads CASRFRQGHNSPLHF. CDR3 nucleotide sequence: TGTGCCAGCAGATTCCGACAGGGACATAATTCACCCCTCCACTTT.

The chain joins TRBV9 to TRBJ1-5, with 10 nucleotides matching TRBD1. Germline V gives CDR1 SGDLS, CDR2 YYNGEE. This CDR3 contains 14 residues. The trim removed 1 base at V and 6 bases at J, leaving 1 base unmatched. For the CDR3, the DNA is TGTGCCAGCAGCGTATGGGACAGGGGTCAGCCCCAGCATTTT. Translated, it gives CASSVWDRGQPQHF.

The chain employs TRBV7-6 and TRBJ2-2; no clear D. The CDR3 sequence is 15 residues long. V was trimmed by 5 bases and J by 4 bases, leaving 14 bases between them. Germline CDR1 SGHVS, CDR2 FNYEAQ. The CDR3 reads CASSPDHSPTGELFF. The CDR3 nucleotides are TGTGCCAGCAGCCCGGACCACTCCCCCACCGGGGAGCTGTTTTTT. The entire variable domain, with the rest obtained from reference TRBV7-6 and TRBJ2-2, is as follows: GAGVSQSPRYKVTKRGQDVALRCDPISGHVSLYWYRQALGQGPEFLTYFNYEAQQDKSGLPNDRFSAERPEGSISTLTIQRTEQRDSAMYRCASSPDHSPTGELFFGEGSRLTVL.

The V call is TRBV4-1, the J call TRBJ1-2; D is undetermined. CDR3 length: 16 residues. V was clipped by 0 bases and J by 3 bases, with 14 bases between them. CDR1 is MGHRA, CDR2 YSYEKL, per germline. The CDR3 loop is CASSQDLSNGDYGYTF. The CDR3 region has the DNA TGCGCCAGCAGCCAAGATCTTTCTAACGGAGACTATGGCTACACCTTC.

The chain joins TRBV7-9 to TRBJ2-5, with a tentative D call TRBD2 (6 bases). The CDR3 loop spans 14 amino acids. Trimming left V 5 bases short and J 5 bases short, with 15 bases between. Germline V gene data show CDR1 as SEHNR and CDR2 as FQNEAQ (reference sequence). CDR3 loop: CASSLLAGGETQYF. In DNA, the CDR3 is TGTGCCAGCAGCCTCTTAGCTGGGGGGGAGACCCAGTACTTC.

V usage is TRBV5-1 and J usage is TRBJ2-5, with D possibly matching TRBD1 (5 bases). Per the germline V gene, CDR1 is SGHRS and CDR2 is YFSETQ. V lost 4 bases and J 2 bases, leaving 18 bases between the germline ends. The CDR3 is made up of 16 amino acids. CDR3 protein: CASSARRGHLQETQYF. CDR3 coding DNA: TGCGCCAGCAGCGCACGGCGCGGACATCTTCAAGAGACCCAGTACTTC.

The CDR3 spells CASSTNRELIDGYTF. Written as DNA, the CDR3 is TGTGCCAGCAGTACCAACAGGGAATTGATTGATGGCTACACCTTC. The chain is built from TRBV25-1 and TRBJ1-2, with D perhaps TRBD1 (6 bases). The V end was cut by 5 bases, the J end by 6 bases, with 19 bases between. The CDR3 is 15 amino acids. The germline V gene encodes CDR1 MGHDK and CDR2 SYGVNS.

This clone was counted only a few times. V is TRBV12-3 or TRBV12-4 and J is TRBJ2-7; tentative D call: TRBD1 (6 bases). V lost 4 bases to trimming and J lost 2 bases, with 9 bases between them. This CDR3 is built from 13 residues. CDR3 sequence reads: CASSSWGPYEQYF. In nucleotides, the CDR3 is TGTGCCAGCAGTTCGTGGGGGCCCTACGAGCAGTACTTC.

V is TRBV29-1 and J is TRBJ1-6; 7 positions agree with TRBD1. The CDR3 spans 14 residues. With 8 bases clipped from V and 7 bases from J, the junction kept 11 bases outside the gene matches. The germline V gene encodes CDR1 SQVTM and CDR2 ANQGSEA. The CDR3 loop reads CSISTGTVNSPLHF. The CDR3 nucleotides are TGCAGCATCTCAACCGGGACAGTAAATTCACCCCTCCACTTT.

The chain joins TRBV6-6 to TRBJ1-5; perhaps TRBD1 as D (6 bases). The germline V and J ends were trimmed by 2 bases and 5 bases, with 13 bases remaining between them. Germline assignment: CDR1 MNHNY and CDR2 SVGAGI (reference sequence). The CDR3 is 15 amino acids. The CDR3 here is CASSYPGGGDQPQHF. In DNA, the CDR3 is TGTGCCAGCAGTTACCCCGGGGGCGGGGATCAGCCCCAGCATTTT.

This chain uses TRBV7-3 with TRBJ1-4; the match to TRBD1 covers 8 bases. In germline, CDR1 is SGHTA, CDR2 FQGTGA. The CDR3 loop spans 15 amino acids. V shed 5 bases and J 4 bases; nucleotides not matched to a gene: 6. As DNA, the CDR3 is TGTGCCAGCAGCGACCAAGGGACAGGTAATGAAAAACTGTTTTTT. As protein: CASSDQGTGNEKLFF.

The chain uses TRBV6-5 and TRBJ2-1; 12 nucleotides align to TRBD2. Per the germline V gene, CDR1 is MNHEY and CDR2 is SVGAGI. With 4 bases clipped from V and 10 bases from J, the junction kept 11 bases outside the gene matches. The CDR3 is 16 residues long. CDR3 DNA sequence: TGTGCCAGCAGTTGGACTACGGGACTAGCGGGCGGGGAGCAGTTCTTC. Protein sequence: CASSWTTGLAGGEQFF.

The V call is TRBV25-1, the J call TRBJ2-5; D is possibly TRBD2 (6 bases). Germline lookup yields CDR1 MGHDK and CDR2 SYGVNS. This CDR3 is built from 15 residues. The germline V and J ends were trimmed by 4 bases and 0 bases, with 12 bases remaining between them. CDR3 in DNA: TGTGCCAGCAGTGTTAGCGGAGAGTACCAAGAGACCCAGTACTTC. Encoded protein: CASSVSGEYQETQYF.

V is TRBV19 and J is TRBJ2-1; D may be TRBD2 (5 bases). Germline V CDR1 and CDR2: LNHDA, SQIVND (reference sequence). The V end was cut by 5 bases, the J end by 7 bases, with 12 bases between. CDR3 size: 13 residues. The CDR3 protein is CASSSRVWNEQFF. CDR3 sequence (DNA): TGTGCCAGTAGTTCGCGGGTTTGGAATGAGCAGTTCTTC.